These 3 T cell receptor beta chains share one sample of origin, sequenced in a study of T-cell reconstitution after alpha-beta-depleted transplantation in children. During its preparation, the TCRbeta library received unique molecular identifiers. TCRdb re-derived calls from the PCR reads in MiXCR, one entry per CDR3 protein. This table has fewer than 750,000 distinct CDR3 sequences, 25% to 30% appearing once. The sample was PBMCs, taken before TCRalphabeta/CD19-depleted stem cell transplant. The receptors come from a boy under three years old with Wiskott-Aldrich syndrome, due to receive a stem cell transplant.

The CDR3 is CSARFSYEQYF. CDR3 bases: TGCAGTGCTAGGTTCAGCTACGAGCAGTACTTC. V gene TRBV20-1 combines with J gene TRBJ2-7; no clear D gene. Germline assignment: CDR1 DFQATT and CDR2 SNEGSKA (reference sequence). This CDR3 spans 11 amino acids. Trimming shortened V by 3 bases and J by 3 bases, and 6 bases separated the two germline ends.

This clonotype was seen a few times. The rearrangement joins TRBV14 to TRBJ2-2; no clear D gene. V was shortened by 10 bases and J by 5 bases, with 17 bases between the two germline ends. Per the germline V gene, CDR1 is SGHDN and CDR2 is FVKESK. The CDR3 runs to 14 residues. CDR3 sequence: CATSRSQLTGELFF. CDR3 coding DNA: TGTGCCACTTCCCGGAGCCAATTAACCGGGGAGCTGTTTTTT.

The rearrangement links TRBV29-1 to TRBJ2-1, with 14 bases aligning to TRBD2. The CDR3 totals 16 residues. CDR1 SQVTM and CDR2 ANQGSEA come from the germline V gene. The CDR3 protein is CSVGLAGASSYNEQFF. In nucleotides, the CDR3 is TGCAGTGTGGGACTAGCGGGAGCGAGCTCCTACAATGAGCAGTTCTTC.